Listed below are T cell receptor beta chains from one sample, sequenced in a study of CD8+CD57+ T cells in acquired aplastic anemia. TCRdb independently ran MiXCR on the reads; one entry per CDR3 protein. The table lists 150,000 to 200,000 distinct CDR3 sequences, around half of them singletons. Material: sorted CD4+, CD8+, or CD8+CD57+ T cells (not recorded which) from PBMCs. These receptor sequences come from a human donor with aplastic anemia. Both conserved end residues are part of each CDR3. Each record gives: D gene, J gene, V gene, clone size, CDR3 protein, CDR3 DNA. A D gene is named only where the DNA matches it firmly. Part of the rows lack a size; the others show once, few, many or a class for expanded clones.

TRBD2 TRBJ2-1 TRBV10-3 - CAISDEREVYEQFF TGTGCCATCAGTGATGAGCGGGAGGTTTACGAGCAGTTCTTC
- TRBJ1-5 TRBV15 - CATSRDTGQPQHF TGTGCCACCAGCAGAGATACGGGGCAGCCCCAGCATTTT
- TRBJ1-1 TRBV2 many CASTRQVLSTEAFF TGTGCCAGCACTCGACAGGTATTGAGCACTGAAGCTTTCTTT
TRBD1 TRBJ2-7 TRBV6-1 many CASSDWGQAYEQYF TGTGCCAGCTCCGATTGGGGACAGGCCTACGAGCAGTACTTC
TRBD1 TRBJ1-1 TRBV24-1 - CATRTGANTEAFF TGTGCCACCAGAACAGGGGCGAACACTGAAGCTTTCTTT
- TRBJ1-2 TRBV19 few CASSIDQGSLYGYTF TGTGCCAGTAGTATAGATCAAGGCAGCCTCTATGGCTACACCTTC
- TRBJ1-1 TRBV19 - CASSIGRTEAFF TGTGCCAGTAGTATAGGTCGGACTGAAGCTTTCTTT
TRBD2 TRBJ2-7 TRBV2 once CASSLIGTSRYEQYF TGTGCCAGCAGCCTCATCGGGACTAGTCGGTACGAGCAGTACTTC
- TRBJ2-5 TRBV24-1 - CATSDSGLETQYF TGTGCCACCAGTGACTCCGGGTTAGAGACCCAGTACTTC
- TRBJ1-5 TRBV6-1 many CASRLAWGNNQPQHF TGTGCCAGCAGGTTGGCGTGGGGCAATAATCAGCCCCAGCATTTT
- TRBJ1-1 TRBV18 - CASSPYTRTEAFF TGTGCCAGCTCACCTTACACGAGGACTGAAGCTTTCTTT